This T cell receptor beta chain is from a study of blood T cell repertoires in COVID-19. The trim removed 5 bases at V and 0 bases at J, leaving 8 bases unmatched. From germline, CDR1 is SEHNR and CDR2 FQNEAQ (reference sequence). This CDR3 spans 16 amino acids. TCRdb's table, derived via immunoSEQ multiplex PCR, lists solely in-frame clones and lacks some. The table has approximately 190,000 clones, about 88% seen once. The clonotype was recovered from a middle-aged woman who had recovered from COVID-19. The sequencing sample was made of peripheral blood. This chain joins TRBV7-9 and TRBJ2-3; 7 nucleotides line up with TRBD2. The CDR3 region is CASSTTGTTSTDTQYF. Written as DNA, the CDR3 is TGTGCCAGCAGCACGACCGGGACTACTAGCACAGATACGCAGTATTTT. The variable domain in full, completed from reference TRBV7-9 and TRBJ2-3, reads DTGVSQNPRHKITKRGQNVTFRCDPISEHNRLYWYRQTLGQGPEFLTYFQNEAQLEKSRLLSDRFSAERPKGSFSTLEIQRTEQGDSAMYLCASSTTGTTSTDTQYFGPGTRLTVL.